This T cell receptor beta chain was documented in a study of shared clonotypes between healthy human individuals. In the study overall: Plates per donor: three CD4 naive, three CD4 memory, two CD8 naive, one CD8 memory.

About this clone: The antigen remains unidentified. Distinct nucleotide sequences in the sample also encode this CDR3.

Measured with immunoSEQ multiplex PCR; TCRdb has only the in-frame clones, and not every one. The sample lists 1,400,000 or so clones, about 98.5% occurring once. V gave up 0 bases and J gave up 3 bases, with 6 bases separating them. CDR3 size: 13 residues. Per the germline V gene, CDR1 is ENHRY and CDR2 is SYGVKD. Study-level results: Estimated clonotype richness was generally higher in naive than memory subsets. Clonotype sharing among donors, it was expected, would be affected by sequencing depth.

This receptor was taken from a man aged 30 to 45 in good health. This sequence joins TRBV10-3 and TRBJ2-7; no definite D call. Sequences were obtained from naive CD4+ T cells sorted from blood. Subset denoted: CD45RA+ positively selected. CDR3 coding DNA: TGTGCCATCAGTGAGTCGAACAGCTACGAGCAGTACTTC. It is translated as CAISESNSYEQYF.